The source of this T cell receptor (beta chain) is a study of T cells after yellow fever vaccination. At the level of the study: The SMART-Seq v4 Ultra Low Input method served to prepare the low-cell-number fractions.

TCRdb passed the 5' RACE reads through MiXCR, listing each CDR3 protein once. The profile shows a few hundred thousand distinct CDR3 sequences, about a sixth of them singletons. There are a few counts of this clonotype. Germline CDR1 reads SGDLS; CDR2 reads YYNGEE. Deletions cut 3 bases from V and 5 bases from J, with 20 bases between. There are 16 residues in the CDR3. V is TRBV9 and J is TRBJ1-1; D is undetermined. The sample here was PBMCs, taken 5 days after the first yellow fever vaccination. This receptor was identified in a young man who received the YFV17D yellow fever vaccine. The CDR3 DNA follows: TGTGCCAGCAGCGCCTCAACTAGGGCAGGTAGGACTGAAGCTTTCTTT. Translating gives CASSASTRAGRTEAFF. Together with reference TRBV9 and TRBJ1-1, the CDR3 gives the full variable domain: DSGVTQTPKHLITATGQRVTLRCSPRSGDLSVYWYQQSLDQGLQFLIQYYNGEERAKGNILERFSAQQFPDLHSELNLSSLELGDSALYFCASSASTRAGRTEAFFGQGTRLTVV.